This entry concerns a single T cell receptor (beta chain). As yet, its antigen is unknown. The sample has other DNA sequences that encode this CDR3 too. Generated by immunoSEQ multiplex PCR, the TCRdb table keeps only in-frame clones and is missing some. Of about 300 clones listed, around two thirds were seen once; the top ten hold around a sixth. The data were obtained in a study of tissue T cells after allogeneic stem cell transplantation. Enrolled prospectively were adult allogeneic hematopoietic cell transplant recipients whose graft-versus-host disease was steroid-refractory. GI sites, liver, skin and spleen were taken after median 9.75 post-mortem hours. Study conclusions and caveats: TCR repertoires tracked anatomic similarity, regardless of disease or transplant status.

The sequence came from a male patient at least 60 years old with steroid-refractory graft-versus-host disease after an allogeneic stem cell transplant. The graft donor may have contributed some T cells. The sequences come from esophageal tissue, collected at autopsy.

This CDR3 is CATSRDRGLREQFF. The DNA of the CDR3 is TGTGCCACCAGCAGAGACAGGGGGCTTCGGGAGCAGTTCTTC. The genes are TRBV15 and TRBJ2-1, with 8 bases lining up with TRBD1. V dropped 0 bases and J dropped 10; count of bases not matched to a gene: 5. Germline lookup yields CDR1 LNHNV and CDR2 YYDKDF (reference sequence). CDR3 length equals 14 residues.